A single sample gave rise to the 7 T cell receptor beta chains below, sequenced in a study of cytomegalovirus exposure and HLA in healthy donors. PCR primers comprised 60 Vbeta and 13 Jbeta primers. The method was immunoSEQ multiplex PCR; TCRdb's version includes in-frame clones alone and lacks a portion of them. This table has some 160,000 clones, 86% appearing once. The sequencing sample was made of PBMCs. Every receptor here comes from a young woman in good health and CMV-seronegative.

The chain has TRBV27 and TRBJ2-7; TRBD1 matches at 8 bases. The V gene's germline CDR1 is MNHEY and CDR2 SMNVEV (reference sequence). The junction had 4 bases not matched to a gene; V was cut back by 3 bases and J by 3 bases. The CDR3 totals 14 residues. Here the CDR3 reads CASSLDRVNYEQYF. DNA for the CDR3: TGTGCCAGCAGTTTGGACAGGGTGAACTACGAGCAGTACTTC.

This clone came up once. This chain links TRBV7-3 with TRBJ2-7; TRBD2 agrees at 7 bases. CDR1 SGHTA and CDR2 FQGTGA come from the germline V gene. The trim removed 2 bases at V and 4 bases at J, leaving 8 bases unmatched. CDR3 size: 15 residues. CDR3 amino acids: CASSLGGGSVYEQYF. The CDR3 DNA is TGTGCCAGCAGCTTAGGCGGGGGTAGCGTATACGAGCAGTACTTC.

This rearrangement joins TRBV28 to TRBJ2-3, with 12 bases that match TRBD2. This CDR3 contains 16 residues. Germline V gene sequence: CDR1 MDHEN, CDR2 SYDVKM. V shed 2 bases and J 4 bases; nucleotides not matched to a gene: 4. The CDR3 region has the DNA TGTGCCAGCAGTTTAAGGCTAGCGGGAGGGCCAGATACGCAGTATTTT. Encoded protein: CASSLRLAGGPDTQYF.

The chain links TRBV6-5 to TRBJ2-7; the D is unclear. The V gene lost 4 bases and the J gene lost 2 bases, with 15 bases spanning the gap. Per the germline V gene, CDR1 is MNHEY and CDR2 is SVGAGI. This CDR3 region has 15 residues. CDR3 sequence (DNA): TGTGCCAGCAGTTTACTACTCGCCCCCGCCTACGAGCAGTACTTC. Translated: CASSLLLAPAYEQYF.

The chain combines TRBV27 with TRBJ1-5; D gene ambiguous. Trimming removed 3 bases at V and 0 bases at J, with 12 bases between. Germline loops: CDR1 MNHEY, CDR2 SMNVEV (reference sequence). There are 16 residues in the CDR3. The CDR3 region is CASSFGGGYSNQPQHF. The CDR3 region has the DNA TGTGCCAGCAGTTTCGGCGGAGGATATAGCAATCAGCCCCAGCATTTT.

This clone was counted once. This sequence joins TRBV7-8 and TRBJ1-1; D not certain. Trimming removed 4 bases from V and 2 bases from J, with 14 bases in between. Germline lookup yields CDR1 SGHVS and CDR2 FQNEAQ. This CDR3 is built from 15 residues. This chain's CDR3 is CASSSRTAGNTEAFF. CDR3 coding DNA: TGTGCCAGCAGCTCAAGGACGGCGGGTAACACTGAAGCTTTCTTT.

The genes are TRBV5-1 and TRBJ1-1; 8 bases agree with TRBD1. The CDR3 has 16 residues. J gave up 5 bases and V 0 bases, and 9 bases lay outside the gene matches. The germline V gene has CDR1 SGHRS and CDR2 YFSETQ. CDR3 amino acids: CASSLGQGARGTEAFF. In DNA, the CDR3 is TGCGCCAGCAGCTTGGGGCAGGGGGCGCGGGGGACTGAAGCTTTCTTT. Variable domain in full (rest from reference TRBV5-1 and TRBJ1-1): KAGVTQTPRYLIKTRGQQVTLSCSPISGHRSVSWYQQTPGQGLQFLFEYFSETQRNKGNFPGRFSGRQFSNSRSEMNVSTLELGDSALYLCASSLGQGARGTEAFFGQGTRLTVV.